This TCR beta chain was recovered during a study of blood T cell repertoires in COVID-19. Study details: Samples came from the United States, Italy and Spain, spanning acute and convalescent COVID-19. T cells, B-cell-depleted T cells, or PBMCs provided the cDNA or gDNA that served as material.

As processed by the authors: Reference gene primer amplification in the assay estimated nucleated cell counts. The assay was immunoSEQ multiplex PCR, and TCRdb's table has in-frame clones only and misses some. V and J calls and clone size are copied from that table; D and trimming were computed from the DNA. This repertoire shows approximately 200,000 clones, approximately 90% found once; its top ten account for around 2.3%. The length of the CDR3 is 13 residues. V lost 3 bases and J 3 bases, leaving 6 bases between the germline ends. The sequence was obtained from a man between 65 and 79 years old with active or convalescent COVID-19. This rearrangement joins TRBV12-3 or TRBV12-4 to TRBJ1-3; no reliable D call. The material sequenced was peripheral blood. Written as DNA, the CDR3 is TGTGCCAGCAGTTTCCTAGATGGAAACACCATATATTTT. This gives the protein CASSFLDGNTIYF.